This TCR beta chain was sequenced for a study of vaccination and CD4 T cells after COVID-19. As regards this clonotype: Its cognate antigen is unknown.

Sequencing of DNA taken from cultured CD4+ T cells relied on the Oncomine TCR Beta short-read assay. A single record per CDR3 protein comes from TCRdb applying MiXCR to the PCR reads. The sample includes some 22,000 distinct CDR3 sequences, roughly 53% of them seen just once. Germline V gene sequence: CDR1 DFQATT, CDR2 SNEGSKA (reference sequence). This CDR3 region has 16 residues. V shed 5 bases, J shed 2 bases, and the junction held 10 bases outside the gene matches. Sample treatment: roughly 11-day PBMC culture with coronavirus spike peptide pools or control peptides (ViraFEST assay). The receptor was derived from a human donor who had recovered from COVID-19. The chain has TRBV20-1 and TRBJ2-3, with 10 bases identical to TRBD2. The sequenced material came from CD4+ T cells from blood, cultured in vitro. CDR3 in DNA: TGCAGTGCTCTTTCGGGAGCGGGGGGGTTCACAGATACGCAGTATTTT. Translating it yields CSALSGAGGFTDTQYF.